This record looks at one T cell receptor beta chain sequence and its context. The target antigen is unknown. A second PCR, run for 7 to 11 cycles, used a sample-barcoded 5' primer plus a J-beta primer mix. Tags on each cDNA molecule came from a template-switch adaptor with 12 random nucleotides. One entry per CDR3 protein results from TCRdb running MiXCR on the 5' RACE reads. This sample has roughly 800,000 distinct CDR3 sequences, with 35% to 40% found just once. Germline V gene lookup returns CDR1 DFQATT and CDR2 SNEGSKA (reference sequence). The CDR3 contains 14 residues. V trimming: 2 bases; J trimming: 4 bases; junction bases outside the gene matches: 5. This sample was included in a study of blood T cells in healthy people across ages. Study-level results: Age advanced and TCR beta diversity per million T cells fell, roughly linearly.

This rearrangement joins TRBV20-1 to TRBJ1-2; 9 nucleotides agree with TRBD1. Sequenced material: blood. This clonotype was sampled from a man aged 18 to 35 in good health. The CDR3 DNA follows: TGCAGTGCTAGAAGGACAGGGGACCCCTATGGCTACACCTTC. It is translated as CSARRTGDPYGYTF.